The 18 T cell receptor beta chains reported below all come from one sample, sequenced in a study of T cells in Graves' hyperthyroidism and ophthalmopathy (dated by TCRdb to about 2019). The library was produced with multiplex PCR. The instrument given in TCRdb is Illumina HiSeq 2000. The TCR beta CDR3 regions were amplified from the RNA transcripts. The TCR CDR3 was subjected to a first round of RT-PCR using the HTBI primer set and the Qiagen OneStep RT-PCR kit. TCRdb trimmed the raw reads at Q25, called clones with MiXCR and kept productive beta chains. Merged by CDR3 protein, the rows form single entries marked with the most common genes and DNA. For this sample the table gives over 700,000 distinct CDR3 sequences, of which 30% to 40% were detected only once. Roughly 30% of the sample rests with the top ten. The sequencing sample was made of blood. Every receptor here comes from a woman between 35 and 50 years old with Graves' hyperthyroidism.

The table lists this clonotype with many counts. This chain joins TRBV13 and TRBJ2-7, with TRBD2 matching over 11 bases. The J segment lost 3 bases and the V segment lost 5 bases, leaving 3 bases of the junction unmatched. CDR1 and CDR2 from the germline V gene are PRHDT and FYEKMQ (reference sequence). The CDR3 runs to 14 residues. DNA for the CDR3: TGTGCCAGCAGCAAGACTAGCGGGGTCTACGAGCAGTACTTC. Its translation: CASSKTSGVYEQYF.

As DNA, the CDR3 is TGCAGCGTTGACGACGGGATTCTTACTGAAGCTTTCTTT. Protein product: CSVDDGILTEAFF. The V and J genes are TRBV29-1 and TRBJ1-1; no clear D. Trimming took off 3 bases at V and 5 bases at J, with 13 bases between the two ends. The CDR3 length is 13 residues. Germline V gene lookup returns CDR1 SQVTM and CDR2 ANQGSEA.

The rearrangement links TRBV6-5 to TRBJ1-2; 10 bases are a match to TRBD1. This CDR3 spans 15 amino acids. Per germline, CDR1 MNHEY and CDR2 SVGAGI. J was trimmed by 5 bases and V by 6 bases; bases with no gene match: 9. The chain's CDR3 is CASSLSGQGEYGYTF. CDR3 DNA sequence: TGTGCCAGCAGCCTAAGTGGACAGGGGGAGTATGGCTACACCTTC.

V and J are TRBV20-1 and TRBJ1-2, with TRBD1 as a possible D gene (5 bases). Looked up from germline, CDR1 is DFQATT and CDR2 is SNEGSKA (reference sequence). V lost 6 bases and J 8 bases, leaving 19 bases between the germline ends. The CDR3 spans 13 residues. The CDR3 sequence is CSAANPGLRGYTF. In DNA form, the CDR3 reads TGCAGTGCAGCGAATCCGGGACTGCGAGGCTACACCTTC.

This clonotype was observed a handful of times. The V gene is TRBV20-1, the J gene TRBJ2-3, with D unresolved. Germline assignment: CDR1 DFQATT and CDR2 SNEGSKA (reference sequence). There are 12 residues in the CDR3. V shed 2 bases and J shed 7 bases, with 10 bases lying between them. This CDR3 is CSARSAHNTQYF. The CDR3 DNA reads TGCAGTGCTAGAAGCGCACACAATACGCAGTATTTT.

The chain uses TRBV4-3 and TRBJ2-2; D is ambiguous. V gave up 1 base and J gave up 9 bases, with 9 bases separating them. There are 13 residues in the CDR3. Germline V lookup: CDR1 LGHNA, CDR2 YSLEER. CDR3 DNA: TGCGCCAGCAGCCAAGGGGTAGCCCGGGAGCTGTTTTTT. This sequence encodes CASSQGVARELFF.

This clonotype turned up a few times. V usage is TRBV20-1 and J usage is TRBJ2-7, with D tentatively TRBD2 (5 bases). Deletions cut 3 bases from V and 7 bases from J, with 19 bases between. Per germline, CDR1 DFQATT and CDR2 SNEGSKA (reference sequence). CDR3 size: 14 residues. For the CDR3, the DNA is TGCAGTGCTAGTTTAAAGGAGCGGAGTTGGGAGCAGTACTTC. It specifies CSASLKERSWEQYF.

This clonotype has only a few counts. The genes are TRBV20-1 and TRBJ1-5; tentative D call: TRBD1 (5 bases). Germline CDR1 is DFQATT and CDR2 is SNEGSKA (reference sequence). Deletions cut 2 bases from V and 7 bases from J, with 18 bases between. CDR3 size: 15 residues. DNA of the CDR3: TGCAGTGCTAGAAATCCTTGGGGGGTTGGCCAGCCCCAGCATTTT. Its protein is CSARNPWGVGQPQHF.

This chain uses TRBV12-3 or TRBV12-4 with TRBJ2-7, with TRBD2 matching over 8 bases. The CDR3 covers 13 residues. Germline trimming cut 8 bases from V and 6 bases from J; bases unmatched to any gene: 9. In nucleotides, the CDR3 is TGTGCCAGCCTTTCGGGGGGGGGCCGCGAGCAGTACTTC. It encodes CASLSGGGREQYF.

This chain links TRBV6-5 with TRBJ2-7; D remains unclear. The CDR3 covers 17 residues. Germline CDR1 and CDR2: MNHEY and SVGAGI. Trimming left V 0 bases short and J 1 base short, with 16 bases between. The CDR3 reads CASSYSNPLLRSYEQYF. CDR3 in DNA: TGTGCCAGCAGTTACTCGAATCCCCTTCTGAGGTCCTACGAGCAGTACTTC.

The chain has TRBV28 and TRBJ1-5, with 8 bases identical to TRBD1. Germline values: CDR1 MDHEN, CDR2 SYDVKM. Germline trimming cut 5 bases from V and 7 bases from J; bases unmatched to any gene: 7. This CDR3 spans 14 amino acids. CDR3 in amino acids: CASSRTGRRQPQHF. Written as DNA, the CDR3 is TGTGCCAGCAGTCGGACAGGGCGGCGACAGCCCCAGCATTTT.

This clonotype was seen a few times. This chain links TRBV10-3 with TRBJ2-2, with 7 positions matching TRBD1. V shed 8 bases and J 7 bases; nucleotides not matched to a gene: 7. Germline loops: CDR1 ENHRY, CDR2 SYGVKD. The CDR3 is made up of 13 amino acids. The CDR3 bases are TGTGCCATCGGTCATGACAGGGACGGGGAGCTGTTTTTT. Protein: CAIGHDRDGELFF.

This clonotype was observed many times. The rearrangement joins TRBV12-3 or TRBV12-4 to TRBJ1-2, with D perhaps TRBD1 (6 bases). V was trimmed by 7 bases and J by 5 bases, leaving 20 bases between them. The CDR3 extends over 15 amino acids. In nucleotides, the CDR3 is TGTGCCAGCACCCTGGGGGCAGTTGAGGGGTATGGCTACACCTTC. Encoded protein: CASTLGAVEGYGYTF.

The rearrangement joins TRBV7-2 to TRBJ2-7; 10 bases align to TRBD1. J gave up 3 bases and V 6 bases, and 5 bases lay outside the gene matches. The CDR3 has 14 residues. Per germline, CDR1 SGHTA and CDR2 FQGNSA. The CDR3 coding sequence is TGTGCCAGCAGGTCGGGACAGGGGTACTACGAGCAGTACTTC. Residues: CASRSGQGYYEQYF.

The sample holds many counts of this clonotype. V usage is TRBV20-1 and J usage is TRBJ1-1; 9 nucleotides agree with TRBD1. Germline CDR1 DFQATT, CDR2 SNEGSKA (reference sequence). The trim removed 2 bases at V and 5 bases at J, leaving 12 bases unmatched. The CDR3 runs 16 residues. As DNA, the CDR3 is TGCAGTGCTAGACCCGTTTCGGGACAGGGTGGTACTGAAGCTTTCTTT. Its translation: CSARPVSGQGGTEAFF.

The chain carries TRBV6-5 and TRBJ2-7; no clear D gene. The CDR3 totals 17 residues. Between the trimmed V and J ends, which lost 4 bases and 1 base, there was a span of 20 bases. CDR1 is MNHEY, CDR2 SVGAGI, per germline. The CDR3 protein is CASSFWVTLDVSYEQYF. CDR3 nucleotide sequence: TGTGCCAGCAGTTTCTGGGTGACTCTCGACGTATCCTACGAGCAGTACTTC.

At least ten counts were recorded for this clonotype. The chain has TRBV2 and TRBJ1-1, with unresolved D. V was clipped by 3 bases and J by 10 bases, with 15 bases between them. The CDR3 length is 13 residues. Per the germline V gene, CDR1 is SNHLY and CDR2 is FYNNEI. The CDR3 is CASSDKGHLGAFF. The CDR3, as DNA: TGTGCCAGCAGTGATAAAGGCCACTTAGGAGCTTTCTTT.

This clonotype was detected many times. The chain couples TRBV7-3 to TRBJ1-2; 7 bases are a match to TRBD1. V was clipped by 5 bases and J by 4 bases; unmatched bases: 7. Germline CDR1 reads SGHTA; CDR2 reads FQGTGA. The CDR3 has 14 residues. CDR3 bases: TGTGCCAGCAGCCAGGGACAGTCCCCCTATGGCTACACCTTC. Translating gives CASSQGQSPYGYTF.